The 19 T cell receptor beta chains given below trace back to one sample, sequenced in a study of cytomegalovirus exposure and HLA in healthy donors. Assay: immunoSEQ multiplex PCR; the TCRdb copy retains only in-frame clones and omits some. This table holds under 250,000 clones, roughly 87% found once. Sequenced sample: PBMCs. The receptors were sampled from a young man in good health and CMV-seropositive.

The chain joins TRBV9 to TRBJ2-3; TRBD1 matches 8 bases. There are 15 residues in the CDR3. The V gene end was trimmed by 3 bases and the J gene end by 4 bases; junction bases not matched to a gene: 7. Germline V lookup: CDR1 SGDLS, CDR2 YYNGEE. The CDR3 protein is CASSGSGGRSDTQYF. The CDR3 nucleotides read TGTGCCAGCAGCGGCTCAGGGGGCAGGTCAGATACGCAGTATTTT. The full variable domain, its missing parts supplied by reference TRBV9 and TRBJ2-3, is DSGVTQTPKHLITATGQRVTLRCSPRSGDLSVYWYQQSLDQGLQFLIQYYNGEERAKGNILERFSAQQFPDLHSELNLSSLELGDSALYFCASSGSGGRSDTQYFGPGTRLTVL.

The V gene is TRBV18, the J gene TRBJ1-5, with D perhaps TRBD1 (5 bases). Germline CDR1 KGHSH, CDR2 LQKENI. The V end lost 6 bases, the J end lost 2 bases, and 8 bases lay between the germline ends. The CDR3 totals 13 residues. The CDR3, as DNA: TGTGCCAGCTCCCCGGGGCGCAATCAGCCCCAGCATTTT. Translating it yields CASSPGRNQPQHF.

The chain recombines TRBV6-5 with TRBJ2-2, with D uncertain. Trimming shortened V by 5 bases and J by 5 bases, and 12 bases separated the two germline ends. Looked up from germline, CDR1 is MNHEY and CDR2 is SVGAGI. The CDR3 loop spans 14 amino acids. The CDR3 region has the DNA TGTGCCAGCAGTCTTACCGGAGATACCGGGGAGCTGTTTTTT. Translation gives CASSLTGDTGELFF.

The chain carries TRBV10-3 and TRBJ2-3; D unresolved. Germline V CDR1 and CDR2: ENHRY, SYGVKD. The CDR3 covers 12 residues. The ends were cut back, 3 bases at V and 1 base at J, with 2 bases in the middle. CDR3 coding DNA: TGTGCCATCAGTGACCGCACAGATACGCAGTATTTT. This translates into CAISDRTDTQYF.

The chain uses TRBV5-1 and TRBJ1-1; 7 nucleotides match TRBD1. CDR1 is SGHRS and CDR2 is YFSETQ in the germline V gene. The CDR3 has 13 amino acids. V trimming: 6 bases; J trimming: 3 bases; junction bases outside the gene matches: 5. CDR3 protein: CASTYTGDTEAFF. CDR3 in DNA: TGCGCCAGCACCTATACAGGGGACACTGAAGCTTTCTTT.

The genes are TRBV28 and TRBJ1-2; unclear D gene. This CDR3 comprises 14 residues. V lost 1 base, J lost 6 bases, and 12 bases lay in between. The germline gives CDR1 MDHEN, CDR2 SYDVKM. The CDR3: CASSLSAVSDGYTF. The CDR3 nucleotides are TGTGCCAGCAGTTTATCGGCAGTCTCGGATGGCTACACCTTC.

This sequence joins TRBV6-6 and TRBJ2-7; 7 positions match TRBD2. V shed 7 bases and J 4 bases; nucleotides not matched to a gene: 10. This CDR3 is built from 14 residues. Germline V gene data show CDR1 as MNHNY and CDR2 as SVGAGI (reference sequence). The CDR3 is CASTSEAGRYEQYF. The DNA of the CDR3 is TGTGCCAGCACCTCTGAAGCGGGGAGATACGAGCAGTACTTC.

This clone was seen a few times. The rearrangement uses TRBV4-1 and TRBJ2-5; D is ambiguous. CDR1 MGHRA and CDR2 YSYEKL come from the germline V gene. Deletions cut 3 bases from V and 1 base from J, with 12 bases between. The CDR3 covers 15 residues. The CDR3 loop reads CASSQSRAGQETQYF. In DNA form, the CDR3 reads TGCGCCAGCAGCCAGTCCCGGGCCGGCCAAGAGACCCAGTACTTC.

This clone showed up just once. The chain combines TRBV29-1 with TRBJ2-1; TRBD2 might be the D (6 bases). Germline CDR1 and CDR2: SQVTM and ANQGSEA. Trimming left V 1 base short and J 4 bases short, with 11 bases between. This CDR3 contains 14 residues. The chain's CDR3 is CSVEVASAYNEQFF. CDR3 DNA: TGCAGCGTTGAAGTCGCTAGCGCATACAATGAGCAGTTCTTC.

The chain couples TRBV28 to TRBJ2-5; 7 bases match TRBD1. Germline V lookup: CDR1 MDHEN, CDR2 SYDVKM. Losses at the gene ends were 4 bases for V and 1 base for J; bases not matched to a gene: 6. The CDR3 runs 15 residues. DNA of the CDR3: TGTGCCAGCAGTTCTCCGAGGGACAGCCAAGAGACCCAGTACTTC. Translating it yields CASSSPRDSQETQYF.

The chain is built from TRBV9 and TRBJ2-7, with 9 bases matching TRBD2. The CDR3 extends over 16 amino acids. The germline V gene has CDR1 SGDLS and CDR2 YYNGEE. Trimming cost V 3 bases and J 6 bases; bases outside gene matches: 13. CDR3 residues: CASSAIAGVGFGEQYF. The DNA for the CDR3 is TGTGCCAGCAGCGCTATAGCGGGAGTAGGCTTCGGCGAGCAGTACTTC.

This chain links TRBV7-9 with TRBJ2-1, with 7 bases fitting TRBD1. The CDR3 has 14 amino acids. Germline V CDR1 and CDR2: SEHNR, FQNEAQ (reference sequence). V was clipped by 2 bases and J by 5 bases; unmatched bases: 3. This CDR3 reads CASSLSGQNNEQFF. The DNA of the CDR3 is TGTGCCAGCAGCTTATCGGGACAGAACAATGAGCAGTTCTTC. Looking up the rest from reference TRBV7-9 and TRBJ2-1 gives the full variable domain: DTGVSQNPRHKITKRGQNVTFRCDPISEHNRLYWYRQTLGQGPEFLTYFQNEAQLEKSRLLSDRFSAERPKGSFSTLEIQRTEQGDSAMYLCASSLSGQNNEQFFGPGTRLTVL.

The CDR3 is CASSIEGGKWDTQYF. The CDR3 nucleotides read TGTGCCAGTAGTATAGAAGGGGGGAAGTGGGATACGCAGTATTTT. The V gene is TRBV19, the J gene TRBJ2-3; D tentatively fits TRBD1 or TRBD2 (6 bases each). This CDR3 has 15 amino acids. In germline, CDR1 is LNHDA, CDR2 SQIVND (reference sequence). Trimming took off 0 bases at V and 6 bases at J, with 13 bases between the two ends.

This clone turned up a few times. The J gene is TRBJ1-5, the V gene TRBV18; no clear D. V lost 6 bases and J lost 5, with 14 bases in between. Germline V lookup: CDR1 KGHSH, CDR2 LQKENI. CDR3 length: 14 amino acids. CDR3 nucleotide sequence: TGTGCCAGCTCGGCCGCCAGCCCTCATCAGCCCCAGCATTTT. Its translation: CASSAASPHQPQHF.

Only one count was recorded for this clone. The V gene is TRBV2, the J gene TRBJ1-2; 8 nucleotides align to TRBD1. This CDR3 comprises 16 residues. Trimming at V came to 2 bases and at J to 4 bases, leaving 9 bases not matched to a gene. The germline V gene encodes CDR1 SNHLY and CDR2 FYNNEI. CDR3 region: CASSEFGQGSPYGYTF. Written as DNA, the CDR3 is TGTGCCAGCAGTGAATTTGGACAGGGAAGCCCCTATGGCTACACCTTC.

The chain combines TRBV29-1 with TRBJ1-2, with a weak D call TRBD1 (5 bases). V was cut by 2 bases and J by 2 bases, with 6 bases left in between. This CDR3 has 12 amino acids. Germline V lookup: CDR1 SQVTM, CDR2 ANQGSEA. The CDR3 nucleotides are TGCAGCGTTGAACAGGGAAACTATGGCTACACCTTC. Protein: CSVEQGNYGYTF.

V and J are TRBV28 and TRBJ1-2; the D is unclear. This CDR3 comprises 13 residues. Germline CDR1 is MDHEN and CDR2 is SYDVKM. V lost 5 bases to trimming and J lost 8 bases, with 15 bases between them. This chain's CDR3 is CASSRDKGSGYTF. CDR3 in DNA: TGTGCCAGCAGTCGAGACAAGGGCAGCGGCTACACCTTC.

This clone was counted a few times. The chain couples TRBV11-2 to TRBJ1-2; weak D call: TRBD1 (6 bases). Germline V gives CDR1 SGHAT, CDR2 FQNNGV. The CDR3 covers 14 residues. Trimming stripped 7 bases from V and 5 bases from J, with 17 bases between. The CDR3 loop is CASNPGGGTYGYTF. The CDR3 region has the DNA TGTGCCAGCAACCCCGGGGGAGGGACATATGGCTACACCTTC.

This CDR3 is CASSLAQGTEAFF. The CDR3 DNA reads as TGTGCCAGCAGCTTAGCTCAGGGGACTGAAGCTTTCTTT. The gene calls are TRBV7-6 and TRBJ1-1, with D perhaps TRBD1 (6 bases). V was clipped by 0 bases and J by 5 bases, with 7 bases between them. CDR3 length: 13 residues. Germline CDR1 SGHVS, CDR2 FNYEAQ.